The rows below give T cell receptor beta chains drawn from one sample of a study of high-grade serous ovarian cancer treatment subgroups. Clones were read by immunoSEQ multiplex PCR, and TCRdb kept only the in-frame ones, dropping some. The sample lists under 3,500 clones; about four fifths were seen once. Sequencing was done on a sample of tumor tissue. These receptors originate from a human donor with high-grade serous ovarian cancer. CDR3s include the opening cysteine and the closing phenylalanine or tryptophan. D genes are given only for firm matches. Some rows mark clone size as missing; the rest say once, few, many or name a class of expanded clone.

TGTGCCAGTGTAGGACAGGGCGGAGATACGCAGTATTTT CASVGQGGDTQYF TRBV19 TRBD1 TRBJ2-3 .
TGTGCCAGTAGTAGAAATTCACAGGGTCTGAATGAAAAACTGTTTTTT CASSRNSQGLNEKLFF TRBV19 . TRBJ1-4 .
TGCGCCAGCAGCCCGGGACTAGCGGGAGGGGCCGAGCAGTACTTC CASSPGLAGGAEQYF TRBV5-1 TRBD2 TRBJ2-7 .
TGCGCCAGCAGCTTGGGACTAGCGGGAGAAAGTGAGACCCAGTACTTC CASSLGLAGESETQYF TRBV5-1 TRBD2 TRBJ2-5 once
TGTGCCAGCAGGTTCACAGATACGCAGTATTTT CASRFTDTQYF TRBV6-1 . TRBJ2-3 .
TGTGCCAGCAGCCTACCGCTGACTAGCGGAGACGACAATGAGCAGTTCTTC CASSLPLTSGDDNEQFF TRBV28 TRBD2 TRBJ2-1 .
TGTGCCAGCAGCTTACGCAGGGCTGTTAATGAAAAACTGTTTTTT CASSLRRAVNEKLFF TRBV7-8 . TRBJ1-4 few
TGTGCCAGCAGTTTGGGACGTCGCGATGGCTACACCTTC CASSLGRRDGYTF TRBV28 . TRBJ1-2 .
TGTGCCAGCAGTTACTCTCGGACAGGGGCTTACGAGCAGTACTTC CASSYSRTGAYEQYF TRBV6-5 TRBD1 TRBJ2-7 few
TGTGCCAGCAGCCCTTACGACTCCACTAATGAAAAACTGTTTTTT CASSPYDSTNEKLFF TRBV16 . TRBJ1-4 .
TGTGCCAGCAGGCCAGGGACGGGGGGAGGGACCCAGTACTTC CASRPGTGGGTQYF TRBV7-2 TRBD2 TRBJ2-5 .
TGTGCCAGCAGCCTCTACCCCGGCACCTACAATGAGCAGTTCTTC CASSLYPGTYNEQFF TRBV11-2 . TRBJ2-1 .
TGTGCCAGCAGCTTAGCGGGACTTAGCACAGATACGCAGTATTTT CASSLAGLSTDTQYF TRBV7-9 . TRBJ2-3 .
TGCAGCGTTGAGTGGGGGAACACCGGGGAGCTGTTTTTT CSVEWGNTGELFF TRBV29-1 . TRBJ2-2 .
TGTGCCAGCTCACCAAGGACACGGGGCTACACCTTC CASSPRTRGYTF TRBV18 . TRBJ1-2 .
TGTGCCCGAAGGGACTTCCCGACCGGGGAGCTGTTTTTT CARRDFPTGELFF TRBV30 . TRBJ2-2 .
TGTGCCAGCAGCATGGGACTAGAGGGCGAGCAGTACTTC CASSMGLEGEQYF TRBV5-5 TRBD2 TRBJ2-7 .
TGCGCCAGCAGCTTGGGTTCAGCTACCTACGAGCAGTACTTC CASSLGSATYEQYF TRBV5-1 . TRBJ2-7 .
TGCGCCAGCAGCTTGCCGTCTAGCGGGAGATATGCCGGGGAGCTGTTTTTT CASSLPSSGRYAGELFF TRBV5-1 TRBD2 TRBJ2-2 few
TGCGCCAGCAGGCAAAGTCGGGCCTACAATGAGCAGTTCTTC CASRQSRAYNEQFF TRBV4-1 . TRBJ2-1 .
TGCGCCAGCAGCTTGGACCTACGGTCTGGGGCCAACGTCCTGACTTTC CASSLDLRSGANVLTF TRBV5-1 . TRBJ2-6 .
TGTGCCAGTAGGGGACAGGGGAGTCAGCCCCAGCATTTT CASRGQGSQPQHF TRBV19 TRBD1 TRBJ1-5 .
TGTGCCAGCAGCGGGGCGGGACAGGGCCAAGAGACCCAGTACTTC CASSGAGQGQETQYF TRBV5-6 TRBD1 TRBJ2-5 .
TGTGCCAGCACCAAAGGGACAGGGGGCGGTGAAAAACTGTTTTTT CASTKGTGGGEKLFF TRBV7-2 TRBD1 TRBJ1-4 .
TGTGCCAGTAGTATCGTCAGGGCCCCCGGTAGGGGCTTTGGAGATACGCAGTATTTT CASSIVRAPGRGFGDTQYF TRBV19 . TRBJ2-3 .
TGTGCCAGCAGCCCGGACTCTCCAAGCGGGAGGGGGGATACGCAGTATTTT CASSPDSPSGRGDTQYF TRBV13 TRBD2 TRBJ2-3 once
TGTGCCAGCAGCTTAGGGTTCCACCAAGAGACCCAGTACTTC CASSLGFHQETQYF TRBV7-9 . TRBJ2-5 .
TGTGCCAGCAGCTTTAGGGGCAATCAGCCCCAGCATTTT CASSFRGNQPQHF TRBV5-4 . TRBJ1-5 once
TGCGCCAGCAGCCTAAGAGGTCACCCCAACCCGGACACTGAAGCTTTCTTT CASSLRGHPNPDTEAFF TRBV4-1 . TRBJ1-1 large
TGTGCCAGTAGTCGGGCAGGGGTTAACTCTGGGGCCAACGTCCTGACTTTC CASSRAGVNSGANVLTF TRBV19 . TRBJ2-6 .
TGTGCCAGCAGCTTCGGTTCAGGGAGGAGGGAGCTGTTTTTT CASSFGSGRRELFF TRBV7-9 . TRBJ2-2 .
TGTGCCAGCAGCCCCCGCGCTGGAAACACCATATATTTT CASSPRAGNTIYF TRBV9 . TRBJ1-3 .
TGTGCCAGCAGCAACGGAGGTAACTACACCTTC CASSNGGNYTF TRBV6-5 . TRBJ1-2 .
TGTGCCAGCAGCTTCAGGGGCGCCGAGCAGTACTTC CASSFRGAEQYF TRBV7-8 . TRBJ2-7 .
TGTGCCAGCAGCCAAGATCTCGGCTCGGGCTACCAAGAGACCCAGTACTTC CASSQDLGSGYQETQYF TRBV14 . TRBJ2-5 .
TGTGCCAGCAGTTACGGGGCCAGGGACAATTCACCCCTCCACTTT CASSYGARDNSPLHF TRBV6-5 . TRBJ1-6 .
TGTGCTAGTGGTTTGTCCCTAGCGGGAGTAGATGAGCAGTTCTTC CASGLSLAGVDEQFF TRBV12-5 TRBD2 TRBJ2-1 .
TGTGCCAGCAGTACATATAGCAATCAGCCCCAGCATTTT CASSTYSNQPQHF TRBV2 . TRBJ1-5 .
TGTGCCAGCATGGACGGGGGCCGCAGCTATGGCTACACCTTC CASMDGGRSYGYTF TRBV6-6 . TRBJ1-2 .
TGTGCCAGCAGCAAAGGACAGGGACGGACAGATACGCAGTATTTT CASSKGQGRTDTQYF TRBV9 TRBD1 TRBJ2-3 .
TGTGCCAGCAGTTTCAGCGCAGAACGGACAAATCGGGCCAACGTCCTGACTTTC CASSFSAERTNRANVLTF TRBV25-1 . TRBJ2-6 .
TGTGCCAGCAGCTCCCGAAGGGGGACGAACAATGAGCAGTTCTTC CASSSRRGTNNEQFF TRBV5-4 . TRBJ2-1 .
TGTGCCAGCAGTGAATCAGGGGGCTCCTATGGCTACACCTTC CASSESGGSYGYTF TRBV25-1 TRBD1 TRBJ1-2 .
TGTGCCAGCAGCTTTTATACCGGGACTAGCGCGAACAATGAGCAGTTCTTC CASSFYTGTSANNEQFF TRBV7-8 TRBD2 TRBJ2-1 .
TGTGCCAGCAGCCAAACTAGCGGGAGGTCAAATGAGCAGTTCTTC CASSQTSGRSNEQFF TRBV9 TRBD2 TRBJ2-1 .
TGTGCCAGCAGTCGGACAGGGGATGGGCAGCCCCAGCATTTT CASSRTGDGQPQHF TRBV6-1 TRBD1 TRBJ1-5 .
TGTGCCACCAGCAGACCGATAACAGGGGGCGCCTTGGATGAGCAGTTCTTC CATSRPITGGALDEQFF TRBV15 TRBD1 TRBJ2-1 once
TGTGCCAGCCGAGCGGGGACTAGCACTTACGAGCAGTACTTC CASRAGTSTYEQYF TRBV6-5 TRBD2 TRBJ2-7 large
TGTGCCAGCAGCCTGGGACTAGCGGTCGCGAACACCGGGGAGCTGTTTTTT CASSLGLAVANTGELFF TRBV5-4 TRBD2 TRBJ2-2 .